Listed below are T cell receptor beta chains from one sample, sequenced in a study of blood T cell repertoires in COVID-19. TCRdb's table, derived via immunoSEQ multiplex PCR, lists solely in-frame clones and lacks some. This sample carries over 450,000 clones, 85% to 90% of them seen once, and the ten largest clones take less than 9.5%. Material for sequencing was peripheral blood. Receptors originate from a woman aged 50 to 65 with COVID-19, enrolled during active disease. Each CDR3 is given with its conserved first and last residue. The order of the fields is clone size, D gene, V gene, J gene, CDR3 DNA, CDR3 protein. A D gene is named only where the DNA matches it firmly. Expanded clones get a size class; other rows say once, few or many, or leave the size out.

size: -; D: TRBD2; V: TRBV4-2; J: TRBJ2-5; DNA: TGTGCCAGCAGCCGTGGGACTAGCGGGGGCCAAGAGACCCAGTACTTC; CDR3: CASSRGTSGGQETQYF
size: -; D: -; V: TRBV27; J: TRBJ1-4; DNA: TGTGCCAGCAGTTTATGGGGGGGTGCAACTAATGAAAAACTGTTTTTT; CDR3: CASSLWGGATNEKLFF
size: -; D: TRBD2; V: TRBV7-9; J: TRBJ2-1; DNA: TGTGCCAGCAGCTTAAGAGGCGGGGGGGCTAATGAGCAGTTCTTC; CDR3: CASSLRGGGANEQFF
size: few; D: -; V: TRBV19; J: TRBJ1-2; DNA: TGTGCCAGTAGTTCACAACAGGGAATTGGCGGCTACACCTTC; CDR3: CASSSQQGIGGYTF
size: -; D: TRBD2; V: TRBV24-1; J: TRBJ2-1; DNA: TGTGCCACCAGTGATTCTAGGGGGACTAGCGTTAATGAGCAGTTCTTC; CDR3: CATSDSRGTSVNEQFF
size: -; D: TRBD1; V: TRBV27; J: TRBJ1-2; DNA: TGTGCCAGCAGTTTCCGGGATCCCAGGGGGGGCTACACCTTC; CDR3: CASSFRDPRGGYTF
size: -; D: -; V: TRBV30; J: TRBJ2-2; DNA: TGTGCCTGGAGTGTGGGCAGGGCGAACACCGGGGAGCTGTTTTTT; CDR3: CAWSVGRANTGELFF
size: -; D: TRBD1; V: TRBV15; J: TRBJ2-3; DNA: TGTGCCACCAGCAGAGCCGCCCAGGGGGCCGGAGATACGCAGTATTTT; CDR3: CATSRAAQGAGDTQYF
size: -; D: TRBD1; V: TRBV11-2; J: TRBJ1-1; DNA: TGTGCCAGCAGCTCCTCCGGACAGGGCACTGAAGCTTTCTTT; CDR3: CASSSSGQGTEAFF
size: once; D: TRBD1; V: TRBV7-2; J: TRBJ1-2; DNA: TGTGCCAGCAGCTTAGAGGGGGCGGGGATAAATGGCTACACCTTC; CDR3: CASSLEGAGINGYTF
size: -; D: TRBD1; V: TRBV5-4; J: TRBJ1-1; DNA: TGTGCCAGCAGCATAGGACAGGGCGGGAACACTGAAGCTTTCTTT; CDR3: CASSIGQGGNTEAFF
size: -; D: -; V: TRBV7-9; J: TRBJ2-7; DNA: TGTGCCAGCAGCTTAGAACGTCAGGGCTCCGAGCAGTACTTC; CDR3: CASSLERQGSEQYF
size: -; D: TRBD2; V: TRBV19; J: TRBJ2-1; DNA: TGTGCCAGTAGCAAAGCGGGGGGACCCGCCAATGAGCAGTTCTTC; CDR3: CASSKAGGPANEQFF
size: -; D: -; V: TRBV2; J: TRBJ2-7; DNA: TGTGCCAGCAGGACCACAGGGTTCTACGAGCAGTACTTC; CDR3: CASRTTGFYEQYF
size: once; D: TRBD2; V: TRBV11-2; J: TRBJ2-3; DNA: TGTGCCAGCAGCGTTAGCGGGGCGGTTAGAGATACGCAGTATTTT; CDR3: CASSVSGAVRDTQYF
size: -; D: TRBD1; V: TRBV6-1; J: TRBJ1-2; DNA: TGTGCCAGCAGTGGTTGGACAGGGGACCAATCGGGGGGCTACACCTTC; CDR3: CASSGWTGDQSGGYTF
size: -; D: -; V: TRBV6-5; J: TRBJ1-2; DNA: TGTGCCAGCAGCCTGGGACGGGACTACTATGGCTACACCTTC; CDR3: CASSLGRDYYGYTF
size: -; D: -; V: TRBV21-1; J: TRBJ2-5; DNA: TGTGCCAGCAGCCCGGGGAGGGGTTATCAAGAGACCCAGTACTTC; CDR3: CASSPGRGYQETQYF
size: -; D: TRBD2; V: TRBV19; J: TRBJ2-5; DNA: TGTGCCAGTAGTACCAGCGGGGGTTTGACCCAGTACTTC; CDR3: CASSTSGGLTQYF
size: -; D: -; V: TRBV10-3; J: TRBJ2-1; DNA: TGTGCCATCAGTGAGTCAAGCGATGAGCAGTTCTTC; CDR3: CAISESSDEQFF
size: -; D: -; V: TRBV2; J: TRBJ2-6; DNA: TGTGCCAGCACTATTGGGGCCAACGTCCTGACTTTC; CDR3: CASTIGANVLTF
size: once; D: -; V: TRBV5-6; J: TRBJ1-1; DNA: TGTGCCAGCAGCTTGGCAGGGGCGGCTGAAGCTTTCTTT; CDR3: CASSLAGAAEAFF
size: -; D: -; V: TRBV18; J: TRBJ1-3; DNA: TGTGCCAGCTCTCGACAGGGAAACACCATATATTTT; CDR3: CASSRQGNTIYF
size: -; D: TRBD1; V: TRBV5-6; J: TRBJ2-7; DNA: TGTGCCAGCAGCCTCGGGACAGGCTACGAGCAGTACTTC; CDR3: CASSLGTGYEQYF
size: -; D: -; V: TRBV10-1; J: TRBJ2-5; DNA: TGCGCTCAGTCAGGGTCCGGGGAGACCCAGTACTTC; CDR3: CAQSGSGETQYF
size: -; D: -; V: TRBV6-1; J: TRBJ1-1; DNA: TGTGCCAGCAGTGAAGAGATGGGAGCTGAAGCTTTCTTT; CDR3: CASSEEMGAEAFF
size: -; D: -; V: TRBV19; J: TRBJ2-3; DNA: TGTGCCAGTAAAACAGGATCGGCAGATACGCAGTATTTT; CDR3: CASKTGSADTQYF
size: -; D: TRBD2; V: TRBV20-1; J: TRBJ2-1; DNA: TGCAGTGCTATGGGGGGGAATGAGCAGTTCTTC; CDR3: CSAMGGNEQFF
size: once; D: -; V: TRBV18; J: TRBJ1-2; DNA: TGTGCCAGCTCACCTAGGACAGTTGATGGCTACACCTTC; CDR3: CASSPRTVDGYTF
size: -; D: -; V: TRBV5-1; J: TRBJ2-2; DNA: TGCGCCAGCAGGGGGGCCCAGGCGAACACCGGGGAGCTGTTTTTT; CDR3: CASRGAQANTGELFF
size: -; D: TRBD2; V: TRBV7-3; J: TRBJ2-1; DNA: TGTGCCAGCAGCCCTACTAGCGGGGGTCTCTACAATGAGCAGTTCTTC; CDR3: CASSPTSGGLYNEQFF
size: -; D: -; V: TRBV30; J: TRBJ2-3; DNA: TGTGCCTGGAGTGTACGGGACTCCACAGATACGCAGTATTTT; CDR3: CAWSVRDSTDTQYF
size: -; D: -; V: TRBV2; J: TRBJ1-1; DNA: TGTGCCAGCAGCTATGGACAGCCCAGGAGGGCTTTCTTT; CDR3: CASSYGQPRRAFF
size: -; D: -; V: TRBV21-1; J: TRBJ1-2; DNA: TGTGCCAGCAGCAAAAAAGTCCCCATGACAGGCCCACTATTGCGGGACTATGGCTACACCTTC; CDR3: CASSKKVPMTGPLLRDYGYTF
size: -; D: TRBD1; V: TRBV19; J: TRBJ1-4; DNA: TGTGCCAGTAGTGTCGGGACAGGGAATGAAAAACTGTTTTTT; CDR3: CASSVGTGNEKLFF
size: -; D: -; V: TRBV19; J: TRBJ1-1; DNA: TGTGCCAGTAGTAGTTTACCGGGGGGACGGTTCACTGAAGCTTTCTTT; CDR3: CASSSLPGGRFTEAFF
size: -; D: TRBD1; V: TRBV19; J: TRBJ1-5; DNA: TGTGCCAGTAGTATAAGTGCAGGGGGCAGCAATCAGCCCCAGCATTTT; CDR3: CASSISAGGSNQPQHF
size: -; D: -; V: TRBV28; J: TRBJ2-3; DNA: TGTGCCAGCAGTCCGCAGGACAGTTACACAGATACGCAGTATTTT; CDR3: CASSPQDSYTDTQYF
size: -; D: TRBD2; V: TRBV19; J: TRBJ2-3; DNA: TGTGCCAGTAGTATAGGGACTAGCGGAACAGATACGCAGTATTTT; CDR3: CASSIGTSGTDTQYF
size: few; D: TRBD1; V: TRBV5-6; J: TRBJ2-7; DNA: TGTGCCAGCAGCTTGGCTAGTGACAGGGGCTACGAGCAGTACTTC; CDR3: CASSLASDRGYEQYF
size: -; D: -; V: TRBV21-1; J: TRBJ2-3; DNA: TGTGCCAGCAGCTTAAAGATGAACGCGGGCACAGATACGCAGTATTTT; CDR3: CASSLKMNAGTDTQYF
size: -; D: TRBD2; V: TRBV15; J: TRBJ2-7; DNA: TGTGCCACCAGCAGACCCGGCGGGGGGCGCCCCCACGAGCAGTACTTC; CDR3: CATSRPGGGRPHEQYF
size: -; D: -; V: TRBV7-3; J: TRBJ2-3; DNA: TGTGCCAGCAGCCTCATGGGGGGGCGTGACACAGATACGCAGTATTTT; CDR3: CASSLMGGRDTDTQYF
size: -; D: -; V: TRBV9; J: TRBJ1-1; DNA: TGTGCCAGCAGCAGACAGAACACTGAAGCTTTCTTT; CDR3: CASSRQNTEAFF
size: -; D: TRBD1; V: TRBV6-4; J: TRBJ2-1; DNA: TGTGCCAGCAGTCAGGACAGGGGGAGCGGTAATGAGCAGTTCTTC; CDR3: CASSQDRGSGNEQFF
size: -; D: TRBD1; V: TRBV11-2; J: TRBJ2-7; DNA: TGTGCCAGCAGCCCAGGGGGCGAGTTCTCCTACGAGCAGTACTTC; CDR3: CASSPGGEFSYEQYF
size: -; D: -; V: TRBV6-1; J: TRBJ1-1; DNA: TGTGCCAGCAGTGAAGAATTGGGTAGGACAGAGCTAGAAGCTTTCTTT; CDR3: CASSEELGRTELEAFF
size: once; D: -; V: TRBV18; J: TRBJ1-1; DNA: TGTGCCAGCTCACCCGTTGGCCGCACTGAAGCTTTCTTT; CDR3: CASSPVGRTEAFF
size: -; D: TRBD2; V: TRBV20-1; J: TRBJ2-3; DNA: TGCAGTGCTAGTACCCTTCCTCGGCGGGGGGCCCCTGGGGATACGCAGTATTTT; CDR3: CSASTLPRRGAPGDTQYF
size: -; D: TRBD1; V: TRBV11-2; J: TRBJ2-7; DNA: TGTGCCAGCAGCTTCGGGACAGGGTCTTTCGAGCAGTACTTC; CDR3: CASSFGTGSFEQYF
size: -; D: TRBD1; V: TRBV29-1; J: TRBJ1-1; DNA: TGCAGCGTGGGACAGGGGACTGAAGCTTTCTTT; CDR3: CSVGQGTEAFF
size: -; D: -; V: TRBV19; J: TRBJ1-2; DNA: TGTGCCAGTATAGAGAACAGGTACTCTGGCTACACCTTC; CDR3: CASIENRYSGYTF
size: -; D: -; V: TRBV5-1; J: TRBJ1-4; DNA: TGCGCCAGCAGCTCCACAGGGTCTAATGAAAAACTGTTTTTT; CDR3: CASSSTGSNEKLFF